This TCR beta chain stems from a study of blood T cell repertoires in COVID-19. Overall study: COVID-19 samples, acute and convalescent, were from the United States, Italy and Spain. T cells, B-cell-depleted T cells, or PBMCs provided the cDNA or gDNA that served as material.

Per the authors' pipeline: Counts of nucleated cells, estimated from reference gene primer amplification, were obtained. TCRdb's copy holds only in-frame clones and misses some; the assay was immunoSEQ multiplex PCR. Clone size and the V and J calls come from that table; the DNA yielded D and trimming. The sample lists tens of thousands of clones; roughly 87% were seen once. The length of the CDR3 is 16 residues. After removal of 2 bases from V and 6 bases from J, the junction contained 8 bases not matched to a gene. Germline CDR1 is MNHNY and CDR2 is SVGAGI (reference sequence). This clone was detected once.

The sequence derives from a man aged 50 to 59 with active COVID-19. The sequenced sample was peripheral blood. V is TRBV6-6 and J is TRBJ2-1, with 9 bases lining up with TRBD2. CDR3 nucleotides: TGTGCCAGCAGTTACCGGGCTGGCGGGAGGGGCAATGAGCAGTTCTTC. Translating it yields CASSYRAGGRGNEQFF.